This TCR beta chain emerged from a study of glioma-infiltrating T cells after dendritic cell vaccination. Stated time point: after dendritic cell vaccination, including at tumor progression/relapse. Measured with immunoSEQ multiplex PCR; TCRdb has only the in-frame clones, and not every one. The data contain about 94,000 clones, around 80% of them singletons. Between the trimmed V and J ends, which lost 0 bases and 1 base, there was a span of 5 bases. The CDR3 spans 14 residues. Germline CDR1 is MNHNS and CDR2 is SASEGT. The sample consisted of blood, taken after dendritic cell vaccination. V is TRBV6-1 and J is TRBJ2-3; D is unresolved. The sequence was obtained from a human donor with glioblastoma. CDR3 nucleotides: TGTGCCAGCAGTGAAGCGTGGCGCACAGATACGCAGTATTTT. Protein product: CASSEAWRTDTQYF.